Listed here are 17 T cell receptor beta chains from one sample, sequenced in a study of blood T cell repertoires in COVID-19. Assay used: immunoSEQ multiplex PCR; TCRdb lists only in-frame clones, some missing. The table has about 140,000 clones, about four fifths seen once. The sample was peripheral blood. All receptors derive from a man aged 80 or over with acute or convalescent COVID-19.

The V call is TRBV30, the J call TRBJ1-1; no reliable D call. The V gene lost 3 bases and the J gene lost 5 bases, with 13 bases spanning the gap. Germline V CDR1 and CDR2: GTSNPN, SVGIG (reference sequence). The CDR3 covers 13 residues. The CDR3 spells CAWSDGYRTEAFF. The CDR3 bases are TGTGCCTGGAGCGACGGGTATCGGACTGAAGCTTTCTTT.

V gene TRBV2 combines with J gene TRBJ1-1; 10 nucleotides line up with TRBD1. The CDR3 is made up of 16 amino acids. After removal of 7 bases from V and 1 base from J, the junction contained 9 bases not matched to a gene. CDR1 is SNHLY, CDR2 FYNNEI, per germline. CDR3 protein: CASKGADRGRNTEAFF. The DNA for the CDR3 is TGTGCCAGCAAGGGCGCTGACAGGGGGCGGAACACTGAAGCTTTCTTT.

The CDR3 bases are TGCGCCAGCAGCCAAGCAAGCGGGGGGGCTATGGAGACCCAGTACTTC. It yields the protein CASSQASGGAMETQYF. This chain uses TRBV4-1 with TRBJ2-5; 10 nucleotides align to TRBD2. In germline, CDR1 is MGHRA, CDR2 YSYEKL. V trimming: 1 base; J trimming: 5 bases; junction bases outside the gene matches: 7. The CDR3 covers 16 residues.

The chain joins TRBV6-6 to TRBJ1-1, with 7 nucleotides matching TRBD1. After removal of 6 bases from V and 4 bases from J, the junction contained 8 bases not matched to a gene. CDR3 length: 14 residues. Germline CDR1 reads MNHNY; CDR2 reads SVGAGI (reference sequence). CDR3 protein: CASRGDRLSTEAFF. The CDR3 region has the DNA TGTGCCAGCAGGGGGGACAGATTAAGCACTGAAGCTTTCTTT.

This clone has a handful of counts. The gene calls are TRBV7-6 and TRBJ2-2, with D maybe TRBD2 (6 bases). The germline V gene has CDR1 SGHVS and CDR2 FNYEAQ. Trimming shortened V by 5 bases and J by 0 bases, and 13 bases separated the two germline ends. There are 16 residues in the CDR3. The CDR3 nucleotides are TGTGCCAGCAGCCCAGCCGGGACTCCGAACACCGGGGAGCTGTTTTTT. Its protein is CASSPAGTPNTGELFF.

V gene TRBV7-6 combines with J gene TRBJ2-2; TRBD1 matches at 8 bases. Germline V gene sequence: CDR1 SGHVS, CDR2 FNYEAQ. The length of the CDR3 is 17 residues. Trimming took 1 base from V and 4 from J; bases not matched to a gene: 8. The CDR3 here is CASSLVQGAQGTGELFF. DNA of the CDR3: TGTGCCAGCAGCTTAGTGCAGGGGGCGCAGGGCACCGGGGAGCTGTTTTTT.

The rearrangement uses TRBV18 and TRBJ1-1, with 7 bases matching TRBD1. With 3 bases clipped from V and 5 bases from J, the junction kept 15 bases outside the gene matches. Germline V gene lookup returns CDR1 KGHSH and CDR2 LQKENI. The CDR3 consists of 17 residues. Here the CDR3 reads CASSPLATRQGSTEAFF. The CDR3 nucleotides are TGTGCCAGCTCACCGCTGGCTACTAGACAGGGAAGTACTGAAGCTTTCTTT.

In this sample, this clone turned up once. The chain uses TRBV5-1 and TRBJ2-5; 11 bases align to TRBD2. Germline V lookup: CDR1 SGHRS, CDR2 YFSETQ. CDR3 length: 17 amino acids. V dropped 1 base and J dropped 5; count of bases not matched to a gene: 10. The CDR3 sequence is CASSLMSLAGEGETQYF. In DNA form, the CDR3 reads TGCGCCAGCAGCTTGATGTCACTAGCGGGGGAGGGGGAGACCCAGTACTTC.

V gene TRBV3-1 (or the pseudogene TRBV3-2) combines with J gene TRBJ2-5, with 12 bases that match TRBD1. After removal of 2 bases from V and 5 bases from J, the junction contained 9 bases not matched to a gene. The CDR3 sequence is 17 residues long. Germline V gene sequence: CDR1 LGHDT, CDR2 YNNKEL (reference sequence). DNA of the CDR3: TGTGCCAGCAGCCAAATAGGGGGGACAGGGGGCACGGAGACCCAGTACTTC. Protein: CASSQIGGTGGTETQYF.

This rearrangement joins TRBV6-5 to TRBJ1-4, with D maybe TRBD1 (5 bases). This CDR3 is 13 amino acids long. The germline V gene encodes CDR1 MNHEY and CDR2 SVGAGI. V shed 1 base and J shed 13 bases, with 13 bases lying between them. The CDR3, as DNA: TGTGCCAGCAGTTACTTCCAGGGTGCCGGACTGTTTTTT. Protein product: CASSYFQGAGLFF.

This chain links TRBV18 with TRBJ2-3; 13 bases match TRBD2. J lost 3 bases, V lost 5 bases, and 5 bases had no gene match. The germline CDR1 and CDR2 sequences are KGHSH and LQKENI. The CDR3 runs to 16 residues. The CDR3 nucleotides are TGTGCCAGCTCAGCGACTAGCGGGGGGCTTACAGATACGCAGTATTTT. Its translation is CASSATSGGLTDTQYF.

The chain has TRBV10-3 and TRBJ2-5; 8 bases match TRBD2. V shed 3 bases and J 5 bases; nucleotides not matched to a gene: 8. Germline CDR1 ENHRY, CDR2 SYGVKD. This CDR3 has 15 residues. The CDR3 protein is CAISDPGGDSETQYF. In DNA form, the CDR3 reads TGTGCCATCAGTGACCCGGGGGGGGACTCGGAGACCCAGTACTTC.

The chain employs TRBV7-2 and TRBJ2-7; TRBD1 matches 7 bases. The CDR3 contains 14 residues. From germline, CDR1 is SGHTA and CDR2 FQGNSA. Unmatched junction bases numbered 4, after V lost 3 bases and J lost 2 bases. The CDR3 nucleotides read TGTGCCAGCAGCTTGGTTCAGGGGGCCTACGAGCAGTACTTC. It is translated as CASSLVQGAYEQYF.

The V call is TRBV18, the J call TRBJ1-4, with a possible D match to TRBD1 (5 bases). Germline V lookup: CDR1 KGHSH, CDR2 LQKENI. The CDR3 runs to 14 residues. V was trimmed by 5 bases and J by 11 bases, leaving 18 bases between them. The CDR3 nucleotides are TGTGCCAGCTCATCTCCCGGGACCGGGAGGAAACTGTTTTTT. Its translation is CASSSPGTGRKLFF.

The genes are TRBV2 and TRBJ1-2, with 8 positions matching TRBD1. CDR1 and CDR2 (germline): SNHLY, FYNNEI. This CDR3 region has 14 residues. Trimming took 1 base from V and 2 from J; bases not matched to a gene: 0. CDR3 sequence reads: CASSEGTGNYGYTF. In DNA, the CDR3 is TGTGCCAGCAGTGAAGGGACAGGGAACTATGGCTACACCTTC.

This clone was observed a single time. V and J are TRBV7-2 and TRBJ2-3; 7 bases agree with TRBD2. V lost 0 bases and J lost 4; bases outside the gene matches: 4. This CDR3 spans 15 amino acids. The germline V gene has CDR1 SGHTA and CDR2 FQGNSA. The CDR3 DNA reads TGTGCCAGCAGCTTAGCGGGGGGGAATTCAGATACGCAGTATTTT. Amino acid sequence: CASSLAGGNSDTQYF.

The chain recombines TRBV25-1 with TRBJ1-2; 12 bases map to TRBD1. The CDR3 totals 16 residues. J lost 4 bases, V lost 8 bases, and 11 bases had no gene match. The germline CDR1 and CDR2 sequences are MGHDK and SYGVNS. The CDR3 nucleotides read TGTGCCAGCGAGAGCCGGGACAGGGGGCGCAGCTATGGCTACACCTTC. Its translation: CASESRDRGRSYGYTF.